Each of the 30 T cell receptor beta chains below was sequenced from the same sample in a study of early T cells in non-severe SARS-CoV-2 infection. TCRdb reprocessed the 5' RACE reads via MiXCR and lists one record per CDR3 protein. The table has some 81,000 distinct CDR3 sequences, 8.5% to 10% seen once; the top ten hold approximately 4.8%. The sequenced material came from whole blood. Receptors were obtained from an adult who was a healthcare worker with PCR-confirmed SARS-CoV-2 infection or an uninfected control (not recorded which).

V usage is TRBV24-1 and J usage is TRBJ2-3, with D hard to call. The CDR3 is made up of 13 amino acids. Trimming removed 4 bases at V and 6 bases at J, with 10 bases between. Germline V lookup: CDR1 KGHDR, CDR2 SFDVKD. DNA of the CDR3: TGTGCCACCAGTGAGTTTGTTGGTGATACGCAGTATTTT. Protein sequence: CATSEFVGDTQYF.

V usage is TRBV11-2 and J usage is TRBJ2-5; 8 nucleotides align to TRBD2. This CDR3 contains 14 residues. The junction had 7 bases not matched to a gene; V was cut back by 5 bases and J by 5 bases. Germline CDR1 and CDR2: SGHAT and FQNNGV. DNA for the CDR3: TGTGCCAGCAGCCCTCGAAGCGGGAGTGAGACCCAGTACTTC. This translates into CASSPRSGSETQYF.

This rearrangement joins TRBV7-8 to TRBJ2-2, with 11 bases fitting TRBD2. V dropped 0 bases and J dropped 7; count of bases not matched to a gene: 1. The germline CDR1 and CDR2 sequences are SGHVS and FQNEAQ. The CDR3 sequence is 15 residues long. Here the CDR3 reads CASSLAGTSGGELFF. CDR3 coding DNA: TGTGCCAGCAGCTTAGCCGGGACTAGCGGCGGGGAGCTGTTTTTT.

V is TRBV3-1 and J is TRBJ2-2; D ambiguous. Trimming stripped 4 bases from V and 4 bases from J, with 10 bases between. This CDR3 has 14 amino acids. Per the germline V gene, CDR1 is LGHDT and CDR2 is YNNKEL (reference sequence). The CDR3 reads CASSLTSFTGELFF. CDR3 DNA: TGTGCCAGCAGCCTGACCAGTTTCACCGGGGAGCTGTTTTTT.

This clonotype turned up a few times. The J gene is TRBJ1-1, the V gene TRBV3-1; 7 bases match TRBD1. This CDR3 contains 12 residues. Losses at the gene ends were 4 bases for V and 6 bases for J; bases not matched to a gene: 2. Germline-derived CDR1 and CDR2 are LGHDT and YNNKEL (reference sequence). The CDR3 region is CASSPGTAEAFF. For the CDR3, the DNA is TGTGCCAGCAGCCCTGGGACAGCTGAAGCTTTCTTT.

This clonotype came up a few times. The rearrangement joins TRBV3-1 to TRBJ2-7; D is possibly TRBD1 (6 bases). Trimming took 0 bases from V and 2 from J, leaving 14 bases between them. The CDR3 is 16 amino acids. Germline CDR1 and CDR2: LGHDT and YNNKEL (reference sequence). The CDR3 loop reads CASSQDPLGQTYEQYF. CDR3 bases: TGTGCCAGCAGCCAAGATCCGCTAGGACAGACCTACGAGCAGTACTTC.

There are many counts of this clonotype. The chain uses TRBV10-3 and TRBJ1-1, with D unclear. The germline V gene has CDR1 ENHRY and CDR2 SYGVKD. V dropped 6 bases and J dropped 1 base, with 9 bases sitting between them. The CDR3 consists of 13 residues. The DNA of the CDR3 is TGTGCCATCAGGCGGATCGAGAACACTGAAGCTTTCTTT. Translated, it gives CAIRRIENTEAFF.

This clonotype was seen many times. The CDR3 coding sequence is TGTGCCAGCAGCTCAACAGCCGGGACAGCATTAAACACTGAAGCTTTCTTT. It codes for CASSSTAGTALNTEAFF. V gene TRBV5-6 combines with J gene TRBJ1-1; 7 positions agree with TRBD1. Trimming at V came to 3 bases and at J to 2 bases, leaving 13 bases not matched to a gene. The CDR3 totals 17 residues. Germline CDR1 is SGHDT and CDR2 is YYEEEE.

This clonotype was observed a handful of times. CDR3 bases: TGTGCCAGCAGCTTAGCTTATAGCGATACGCAGTATTTT. It yields the protein CASSLAYSDTQYF. The chain is built from TRBV7-2 and TRBJ2-3; the D is unclear. The CDR3 length is 13 residues. Germline CDR1 reads SGHTA; CDR2 reads FQGNSA. Trimming removed 0 bases from V and 6 bases from J, with 7 bases in between.

This clonotype has a single count. Just one base apart from a much larger clone, this may be a read error. CDR3 amino acids: CTSSLRGSYNEQFF. In nucleotides, the CDR3 is TGTACCAGCAGTTTAAGAGGCTCCTACAATGAGCAGTTCTTC. The V call is TRBV28, the J call TRBJ2-1, with unresolved D. Germline V gives CDR1 MDHEN, CDR2 SYDVKM. This CDR3 has 14 amino acids.

This rearrangement joins TRBV7-2 to TRBJ2-1; 7 bases align to TRBD1. Germline V gene sequence: CDR1 SGHTA, CDR2 FQGNSA. CDR3 length equals 15 residues. With 1 base clipped from V and 6 bases from J, the junction kept 6 bases outside the gene matches. CDR3 nucleotides: TGTGCCAGCAGCTTAGACCCGGGACAGTTCAATGAGCAGTTCTTC. Translating gives CASSLDPGQFNEQFF.

This clonotype was seen ten or more times. This chain's CDR3 is CASSRQENTEAFF. CDR3 DNA sequence: TGTGCCAGCAGCCGACAGGAAAACACTGAAGCTTTCTTT. V is TRBV5-5 and J is TRBJ1-1, with TRBD1 as a possible D gene (6 bases). The CDR3 covers 13 residues. Germline V lookup: CDR1 SGHKS, CDR2 YYEKEE (reference sequence). V was clipped by 4 bases and J by 2 bases, with 9 bases between them.

This clonotype was observed at least ten times. The genes are TRBV27 and TRBJ2-7; either TRBD1 or TRBD2 may supply D (5 bases each). The CDR3 is made up of 12 amino acids. Trimming removed 6 bases at V and 4 bases at J, with 10 bases between. The germline gives CDR1 MNHEY, CDR2 SMNVEV (reference sequence). The CDR3 DNA follows: TGTGCCAGCAGGGGAGAGGGGTACGAGCAGTACTTC. This encodes CASRGEGYEQYF.

This clonotype was detected ten times or more. This chain joins TRBV3-1 and TRBJ2-7, with 8 bases identical to TRBD1. Germline CDR1 is LGHDT and CDR2 is YNNKEL (reference sequence). The CDR3 totals 15 residues. Germline trimming cut 1 base from V and 6 bases from J; bases unmatched to any gene: 8. The CDR3 region is CASSQAYRGSFEQYF. CDR3 in DNA: TGTGCCAGCAGCCAAGCGTACAGGGGGAGCTTCGAGCAGTACTTC.

This chain connects TRBV5-1 to TRBJ1-1; possible D gene TRBD1, 6 bases. Deletions cut 5 bases from V and 4 bases from J, with 12 bases between. Germline CDR1 reads SGHRS; CDR2 reads YFSETQ. The CDR3 runs 13 residues. CDR3 sequence: CASRDQGTTEAFF. The CDR3 DNA reads TGCGCCAGCAGGGATCAGGGGACCACTGAAGCTTTCTTT.

V usage is TRBV12-3 or TRBV12-4 and J usage is TRBJ2-1, with 9 bases that match TRBD1. This CDR3 is 12 amino acids long. Trimming took 1 base from V and 15 from J; bases not matched to a gene: 4. The CDR3 region has the DNA TGTGCCAGCAGTTTAGTACAGGGGGCAAGGTTCTTC. Its protein is CASSLVQGARFF.

The chain employs TRBV5-1 and TRBJ2-5; 9 bases map to TRBD2. V shed 0 bases and J 3 bases; nucleotides not matched to a gene: 3. CDR1 is SGHRS and CDR2 is YFSETQ in the germline V gene. There are 15 residues in the CDR3. This CDR3 is CASSLVLAGEETQYF. For the CDR3, the DNA is TGCGCCAGCAGCTTGGTCTTAGCGGGAGAAGAGACCCAGTACTTC.

The V call is TRBV30, the J call TRBJ2-3, with D possibly being TRBD2 (6 bases). This CDR3 has 12 residues. V lost 3 bases and J 3 bases, leaving 7 bases between the germline ends. The germline CDR1 and CDR2 sequences are GTSNPN and SVGIG (reference sequence). CDR3 amino acids: CAWSGRTDTQYF. The CDR3 region has the DNA TGTGCCTGGAGCGGGAGAACAGATACGCAGTATTTT.

J is TRBJ1-1 and V is TRBV28, with D tentatively TRBD1 (5 bases). The CDR3 contains 14 residues. The V gene's germline CDR1 is MDHEN and CDR2 SYDVKM. Trimming removed 10 bases from V and 4 bases from J, with 19 bases in between. Here the CDR3 DNA reads TGTGCCATCGCGACGGGGCGGTTGGTCACTGAAGCTTTCTTT. Encoded protein: CAIATGRLVTEAFF. Full variable domain (outside the CDR3, taken from reference TRBV28 and TRBJ1-1): DVKVTQSSRYLVKRTGEKVFLECVQDMDHENMFWYRQDPGLGLRLIYFSYDVKMKEKGDIPEGYSVSREKKERFSLILESASTNQTSMYLCAIATGRLVTEAFFGQGTRLTVV.

This clonotype has a count of ten or more. This chain connects TRBV28 to TRBJ2-3; D gene uncertain. The CDR3 is 13 amino acids. The V and J ends lost 1 base and 2 bases respectively, with 4 bases between them. Germline V gene data show CDR1 as MDHEN and CDR2 as SYDVKM. The CDR3 DNA is TGTGCCAGCAGTTTATTCCTCACAGATACGCAGTATTTT. Protein product: CASSLFLTDTQYF.

This clonotype was counted many times. CDR3 protein: CASSLDLPRPTDTQYF. The DNA for the CDR3 is TGTGCCAGCAGCTTAGATTTACCGCGCCCCACAGATACGCAGTATTTT. The chain couples TRBV11-2 to TRBJ2-3; D is unresolved. The CDR3 spans 16 residues. Germline V CDR1 and CDR2: SGHAT, FQNNGV. The V gene lost 0 bases and the J gene lost 2 bases, with 12 bases spanning the gap.

This clonotype was observed a handful of times. The chain has TRBV2 and TRBJ1-4; 9 positions agree with TRBD1. J gave up 11 bases and V 6 bases, and 22 bases lay outside the gene matches. The CDR3 spans 18 residues. Germline V gene sequence: CDR1 SNHLY, CDR2 FYNNEI. The CDR3: CASRPVPGQGYDLMKLFF. CDR3 coding DNA: TGTGCCAGCAGGCCGGTTCCGGGACAGGGATATGACCTTATGAAACTGTTTTTT.

This clonotype has at least ten counts. V usage is TRBV20-1 and J usage is TRBJ2-1; 11 positions agree with TRBD2. The CDR3 sequence is 17 residues long. Germline lookup yields CDR1 DFQATT and CDR2 SNEGSKA (reference sequence). Germline trimming cut 2 bases from V and 4 bases from J; bases unmatched to any gene: 10. The CDR3 sequence: CSARSLSLAGGYNEQFF. The DNA for the CDR3 is TGCAGTGCTAGATCTCTATCTCTAGCGGGAGGTTACAATGAGCAGTTCTTC.

J is TRBJ2-1 and V is TRBV14; 7 bases match TRBD2. CDR3 length equals 15 residues. J lost 6 bases, V lost 3 bases, and 8 bases had no gene match. Germline values: CDR1 SGHDN, CDR2 FVKESK. In DNA form, the CDR3 reads TGTGCCAGCAGCCAGGTGACTAGCATAGGCAATGAGCAGTTCTTC. Its translation: CASSQVTSIGNEQFF.

This clonotype was seen a handful of times. The chain combines TRBV24-1 with TRBJ2-1; 11 nucleotides match TRBD2. Trimming took 4 bases from V and 0 from J; bases not matched to a gene: 13. In germline, CDR1 is KGHDR, CDR2 SFDVKD. The CDR3 has 20 residues. CDR3 in DNA: TGTGCCACCAGTGACCTTGTCTCCCCGACTAGCGGGACCTCCTACAATGAGCAGTTCTTC. It encodes CATSDLVSPTSGTSYNEQFF.

The rearrangement uses TRBV27 and TRBJ2-1; D unclear. V lost 6 bases and J lost 8, with 20 bases in between. CDR1 is MNHEY and CDR2 is SMNVEV in the germline V gene (reference sequence). The CDR3 loop spans 15 amino acids. This CDR3 reads CASSFRPDVDDEQFF. The DNA of the CDR3 is TGTGCCAGCAGCTTTAGACCCGATGTTGATGATGAGCAGTTCTTC.

This clonotype was observed at least ten times. The rearrangement joins TRBV9 to TRBJ2-5, with a tentative D call TRBD1 (6 bases). The CDR3 has 16 amino acids. Deletions cut 4 bases from V and 0 bases from J, with 16 bases between. Germline loops: CDR1 SGDLS, CDR2 YYNGEE. The CDR3 region is CASSSDRSSNQETQYF. The DNA of the CDR3 is TGTGCCAGCAGCAGCGACAGGTCCTCTAACCAAGAGACCCAGTACTTC.

This clonotype was recorded a few times. The chain combines TRBV20-1 with TRBJ2-7; no firm D call. Per germline, CDR1 DFQATT and CDR2 SNEGSKA (reference sequence). This CDR3 is 16 amino acids long. Deletions cut 2 bases from V and 6 bases from J, with 23 bases between. The CDR3 sequence is CSARLPPDRSVSEQYF. The CDR3 region has the DNA TGCAGTGCTAGACTTCCCCCGGACCGAAGTGTTAGCGAGCAGTACTTC.

Ten or more counts support this clonotype. The chain uses TRBV3-1 and TRBJ2-3, with D perhaps matching TRBD1 or TRBD2 (5 bases each). V was shortened by 9 bases and J by 2 bases, with 12 bases between the two germline ends. Germline CDR1 LGHDT, CDR2 YNNKEL (reference sequence). The CDR3 contains 13 residues. CDR3 protein: CASGTVATDTQYF. CDR3 in DNA: TGTGCCAGTGGGACCGTGGCCACAGATACGCAGTATTTT.

There are a few counts of this clonotype. The genes are TRBV29-1 and TRBJ2-3; D call uncertain. The germline V and J ends were trimmed by 3 bases and 5 bases, with 12 bases remaining between them. The CDR3 contains 13 residues. Germline V gene lookup returns CDR1 SQVTM and CDR2 ANQGSEA. CDR3 in amino acids: CSVDFKMGDTQYF. CDR3 DNA: TGCAGCGTTGACTTCAAAATGGGAGATACGCAGTATTTT.